The sequence of this T cell receptor (beta chain) was determined in a study of memory CD4+ T cells and cytomegalovirus serostatus. Source study methods: After removing out-of-frame reads, 2,204,828 distinct TCRbeta sequences remained. Clones were read by immunoSEQ multiplex PCR, and TCRdb kept only the in-frame ones, dropping some. V and J calls and clone size are those listed in that table; D and trimming were worked out from the DNA. The sample yields 45,000 to 50,000 clones, more than 70% seen once. Overall study findings and caveats: CD4+ memory repertoires contained 67 of 164 reported CMV TCRbeta sequences. The CMV-associated TCR signature appears largely within the CD4+ memory repertoire.

Notes on this clone: The antigen remains undetermined.

Single viable CD3+CD4+CD8-CD45RO+ cells were sorted as the memory CD4+ T cells. Total CD4+ T cells were enriched by CD4 positive selection. The receptor's source is an adult in good health and CMV-seronegative. Sample: memory CD4+ T cells from blood.

CDR3 in amino acids: CASGRTGQTNEKLFF. For the CDR3, the DNA is TGCGCCAGCGGTCGGACAGGTCAAACTAATGAAAAACTGTTTTTT. The V call is TRBV5-1, the J call TRBJ1-4; 7 nucleotides agree with TRBD1. This CDR3 has 15 residues. V lost 7 bases, J lost 1 base, and 7 bases stayed unmatched. Germline loops: CDR1 SGHRS, CDR2 YFSETQ.